The rows below give T cell receptor beta chains drawn from one sample of a study of cytomegalovirus exposure and HLA in healthy donors. Method: immunoSEQ multiplex PCR; TCRdb's copy keeps in-frame clones and lacks some. The sample yields about 21,000 clones, over 75% seen once. Specimen: PBMCs. The receptors were gathered from a man in his 60s in good health and CMV-seronegative. CDR3s include the opening cysteine and the closing phenylalanine or tryptophan. Each record gives: J gene, V gene, clone size, D gene, CDR3 protein, CDR3 DNA. A D gene is named only where the DNA matches it firmly. Expanded clones are given a class, and other clones once, few, many or no size at all.

TRBJ2-3 TRBV5-1 NA TRBD2 CASSPVLAGGLTDTQYF TGCGCCAGCAGCCCCGTTCTAGCGGGGGGACTCACAGATACGCAGTATTTT
TRBJ1-3 TRBV4-1 NA NA CASSQDGGNTIYF TGCGCCAGCAGCCAAGATGGCGGAAACACCATATATTTT
TRBJ1-2 TRBV7-9 NA TRBD1 CASSIGQGAGYTF TGTGCCAGCAGTATCGGACAGGGGGCTGGCTACACCTTC
TRBJ1-4 TRBV12-2 NA NA CASRWGRGQEKLFF TGTGCAAGTCGCTGGGGCAGGGGTCAGGAAAAACTGTTTTTT
TRBJ1-1 TRBV6-5 NA NA CASKEGGVSTEAFF TGTGCCAGCAAGGAAGGGGGGGTGAGCACTGAAGCTTTCTTT
TRBJ2-3 TRBV6-1 NA NA CASSPQRFGTDTQYF TGTGCCAGCAGCCCCCAGCGGTTCGGCACAGATACGCAGTATTTT
TRBJ2-7 TRBV30 NA TRBD1 CAWFGTGVHEQYF TGTGCCTGGTTCGGGACAGGGGTGCACGAGCAGTACTTC
TRBJ1-4 TRBV18 NA NA CASSPRPGRDEKLFF TGTGCCAGCTCACCACGGCCGGGTCGGGATGAAAAACTGTTTTTT
TRBJ2-3 TRBV7-2 NA TRBD2 CASSSLTSGASTDTQYF TGTGCCAGCAGCTCCCTCACTAGCGGTGCTAGCACAGATACGCAGTATTTT
TRBJ2-7 TRBV5-4 NA TRBD2 CASSRLAGGPYEQYF TGTGCCAGCAGCCGTCTAGCGGGAGGCCCCTACGAGCAGTACTTC
TRBJ1-2 TRBV29-1 once NA CRASGFNDGYTF TGCAGGGCCTCGGGTTTCAACGATGGCTACACCTTC
TRBJ2-3 TRBV23-1 NA NA CASSQKPRSNTDTQYF TGCGCCAGCAGTCAAAAGCCGAGGTCCAACACAGATACGCAGTATTTT
TRBJ2-7 TRBV5-8 NA TRBD1 CASRTGLGLYEQYF TGTGCCAGCAGGACAGGGTTAGGTCTCTACGAGCAGTACTTC
TRBJ1-4 TRBV2 NA NA CASSGKGEKLFF TGTGCCAGCAGCGGGAAGGGCGAAAAACTGTTTTTT
TRBJ2-5 TRBV30 NA TRBD1 CALGQGIYQETQYF TGTGCCTTGGGACAGGGGATTTACCAAGAGACCCAGTACTTC
TRBJ1-5 TRBV28 NA NA CASSLRFLRNQPQHF TGTGCCAGCAGTTTGCGATTTCTTCGCAATCAGCCCCAGCATTTT
TRBJ2-2 TRBV4-1 NA TRBD1 CSSSQEDRGRGELFF TGCTCCAGCAGCCAAGAAGACAGGGGACGCGGGGAGCTGTTTTTT
TRBJ2-2 TRBV28 NA TRBD2 CASGTSGRGRTGELFF TGTGCCAGCGGGACTAGCGGGAGGGGACGAACCGGGGAGCTGTTTTTT
TRBJ1-1 TRBV11-2 NA NA CASSQDPTGWNTEAFF TGTGCCAGCAGCCAAGACCCCACAGGTTGGAACACTGAAGCTTTCTTT
TRBJ2-7 TRBV5-1 NA TRBD2 CASSYSGNYEQYF TGCGCCAGCAGCTATAGCGGGAACTACGAGCAGTACTTC
TRBJ2-1 TRBV7-9 NA NA CASRDRNNEQFF TGTGCCAGCAGAGACAGGAACAATGAGCAGTTCTTC
TRBJ1-2 TRBV19 NA TRBD1 CASNRDRGYGYTF TGTGCCAGTAACCGGGACAGGGGCTATGGCTACACCTTC
TRBJ1-2 TRBV6-4 NA NA CASAEQAGSRGVGYTF TGTGCCAGCGCCGAACAGGCAGGCTCGAGAGGAGTTGGCTACACCTTC
TRBJ1-4 TRBV19 few NA CASSPLGGTNEKLFF TGTGCCAGTAGTCCCCTCGGGGGAACTAATGAAAAACTGTTTTTT
TRBJ2-7 TRBV5-1 NA NA CASSLATGSYEQYF TGCGCCAGCAGCTTGGCGACAGGCAGCTACGAGCAGTACTTC
TRBJ2-7 TRBV2 NA TRBD2 CASSIGLAGVYEQYF TGTGCCAGCAGTATAGGACTAGCGGGGGTATACGAGCAGTACTTC
TRBJ2-3 TRBV7-3 NA TRBD2 CASSLGASGTDTQYF TGTGCCAGCAGCCTGGGGGCTAGCGGGACAGATACGCAGTATTTT
TRBJ1-2 TRBV7-9 NA TRBD1 CASSANRGGEGYTF TGTGCCAGCAGCGCAAACAGGGGGGGTGAGGGCTACACCTTC
TRBJ1-1 TRBV6-5 few NA CASSNSYSSEAFF TGTGCCAGCAGCAACAGCTACTCCTCTGAAGCTTTCTTT
TRBJ2-1 TRBV20-1 NA NA CSAISGPQFF TGCAGTGCCATAAGCGGGCCCCAGTTCTTC
TRBJ1-5 TRBV7-7 NA NA CASSLGRNQPQHF TGTGCTAGCAGCTTGGGCCGCAATCAGCCCCAGCATTTT
TRBJ2-3 TRBV9 NA TRBD2 CASSPTSGDTDTQYF TGTGCCAGCAGCCCAACTAGCGGAGACACAGATACGCAGTATTTT
TRBJ1-5 TRBV7-6 NA NA CASSLPQGTQHF TGTGCCAGCAGCTTGCCACAGGGTACCCAGCATTTT
TRBJ1-1 TRBV30 NA NA CAWSTGGGETEAFF TGTGCCTGGAGTACAGGCGGAGGGGAAACTGAAGCTTTCTTT
TRBJ2-6 TRBV15 NA TRBD2 CATGRDGGRVGANVLTF TGTGCCACCGGCAGAGATGGGGGGAGGGTCGGGGCCAACGTCCTGACTTTC
TRBJ2-3 TRBV18 once TRBD2 CASSPGGGTDTQYF TGTGCCAGCTCCCCCGGGGGGGGCACAGATACGCAGTATTTT
TRBJ2-3 TRBV28 NA TRBD2 CASSLAGVPDTQYF TGTGCCAGCAGTTTAGCGGGAGTCCCAGATACGCAGTATTTT
TRBJ2-4 TRBV28 NA TRBD1 CASSPWTGNIQYF TGTGCCAGCAGTCCCTGGACAGGGAACATTCAGTACTTC
TRBJ1-2 TRBV30 NA NA CAWDFLEGGSGGYTF TGTGCCTGGGATTTTTTGGAGGGAGGCAGCGGCGGCTACACCTTC
TRBJ1-4 TRBV30 NA NA CAWRMRGIGNANEKLFF TGTGCCTGGAGAATGCGAGGGATTGGAAACGCTAATGAAAAACTGTTTTTT
TRBJ2-5 TRBV19 NA TRBD2 CASSGREKETQYF TGTGCCAGTAGCGGGAGGGAGAAAGAGACCCAGTACTTC
TRBJ2-1 TRBV9 NA NA CASSVTRESYNEQFF TGTGCCAGCAGCGTAACCCGGGAGTCCTACAATGAGCAGTTCTTC
TRBJ2-7 TRBV14 NA TRBD2 CASSQVASGSNEQYF TGTGCCAGCAGCCAAGTTGCTAGCGGGAGTAACGAGCAGTACTTC
TRBJ2-3 TRBV29-1 NA NA CSVDGVAPPRTDTQYF TGCAGCGTTGACGGAGTGGCTCCCCCTCGAACAGATACGCAGTATTTT
TRBJ2-1 TRBV7-8 once TRBD2 CASSASRLAGVNEQFF TGTGCCAGCAGCGCTAGCCGGCTAGCGGGAGTTAATGAGCAGTTCTTC
TRBJ1-2 TRBV5-6 NA NA CASSGRNREGGYTF TGTGCCAGCAGCGGCAGAAACAGGGAGGGGGGCTACACCTTC
TRBJ2-3 TRBV27 NA NA CASSFRPTDTQYF TGTGCCAGCAGTTTCCGTCCCACAGATACGCAGTATTTT
TRBJ2-5 TRBV7-9 NA TRBD1 CGSSFTSPYRGGETQYF TGTGGCAGCAGCTTTACGAGCCCCTACAGGGGTGGAGAGACCCAGTACTTC